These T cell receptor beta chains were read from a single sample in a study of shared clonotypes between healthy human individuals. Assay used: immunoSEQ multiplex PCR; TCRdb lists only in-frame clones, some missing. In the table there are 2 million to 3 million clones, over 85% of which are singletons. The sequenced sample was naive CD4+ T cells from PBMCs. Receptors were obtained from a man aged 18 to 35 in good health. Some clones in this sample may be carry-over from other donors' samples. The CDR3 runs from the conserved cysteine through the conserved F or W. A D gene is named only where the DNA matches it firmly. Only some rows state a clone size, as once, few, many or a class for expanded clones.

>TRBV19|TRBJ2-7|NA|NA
CASSLSTGSSYEQYF
TGTGCCAGTAGTTTATCTACAGGGAGCTCCTACGAGCAGTACTTC
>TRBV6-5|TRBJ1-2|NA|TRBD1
CASSSIRDSYGYTF
TGTGCCAGCAGTTCTATTAGGGACAGCTATGGCTACACCTTC
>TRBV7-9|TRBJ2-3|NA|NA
CASQGPDTQYF
TGTGCCAGCCAGGGCCCAGATACGCAGTATTTT
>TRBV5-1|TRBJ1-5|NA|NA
CASSWDGGNQPQHF
TGCGCCAGCAGCTGGGACGGGGGCAATCAGCCCCAGCATTTT
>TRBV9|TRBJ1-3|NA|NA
CASSSGRTGAGNTIYF
TGTGCCAGCAGCTCGGGGCGGACGGGTGCTGGAAACACCATATATTTT
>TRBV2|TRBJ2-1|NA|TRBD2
CASSDSASGRQGSYNEQFF
TGTGCCAGCAGTGACTCGGCTAGCGGGAGGCAAGGCTCCTACAATGAGCAGTTCTTC
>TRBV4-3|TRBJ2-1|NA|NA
CASSRDQYKGDEQFF
TGCGCCAGCAGCCGAGACCAATATAAGGGTGATGAGCAGTTCTTC
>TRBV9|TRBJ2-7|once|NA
CASSVDFSYEQYF
TGTGCCAGCAGCGTGGACTTCTCCTACGAGCAGTACTTC
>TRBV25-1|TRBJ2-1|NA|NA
CASSELGSGRYNEQFF
TGTGCCAGCAGTGAATTGGGATCAGGACGATACAATGAGCAGTTCTTC
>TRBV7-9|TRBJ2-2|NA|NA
CASSSPRRGGNTGELFF
TGTGCCAGCAGCTCCCCACGTCGGGGCGGGAACACCGGGGAGCTGTTTTTT
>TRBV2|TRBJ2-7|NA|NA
CASSGRGAADEQYF
TGTGCCAGCAGTGGCAGGGGGGCCGCAGACGAGCAGTACTTC
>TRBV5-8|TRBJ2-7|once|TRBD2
CASSQGLAPLLTYEQYF
TGTGCCAGCAGCCAGGGACTAGCGCCGCTTCTTACTTACGAGCAGTACTTC
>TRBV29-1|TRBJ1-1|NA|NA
CSVERQQLTEAFF
TGCAGCGTTGAGCGGCAGCAATTAACTGAAGCTTTCTTT
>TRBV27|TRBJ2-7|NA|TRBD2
CASRSGGSRGSYEQYF
TGTGCCAGCAGATCGGGCGGGAGTAGGGGCTCCTACGAGCAGTACTTC
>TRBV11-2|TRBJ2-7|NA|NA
CASSLLGARYEQYF
TGTGCCAGCAGCTTACTGGGGGCGCGGTACGAGCAGTACTTC
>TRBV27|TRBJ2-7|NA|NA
CASRPRDSYEQYF
TGTGCCAGTCGGCCGCGGGACTCCTACGAGCAGTACTTC
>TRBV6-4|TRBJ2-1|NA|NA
CASSATGSEQFF
TGTGCCAGCAGCGCGACCGGCTCGGAGCAGTTCTTC
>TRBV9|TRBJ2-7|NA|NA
CASSAGQGTYEQYF
TGTGCCAGCAGCGCCGGACAAGGGACCTACGAGCAGTACTTC
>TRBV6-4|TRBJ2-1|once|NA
CASSDRRAGSYNEQFF
TGTGCCAGCAGTGACAGGCGGGCAGGGTCCTACAATGAGCAGTTCTTC
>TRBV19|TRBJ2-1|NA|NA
CASSIAGPYNEQFF
TGTGCCAGTAGTATAGCGGGACCCTACAATGAGCAGTTCTTC
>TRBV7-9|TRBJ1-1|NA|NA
CASSLVGRAEAFF
TGTGCCAGCAGCTTAGTAGGCAGAGCTGAAGCTTTCTTT
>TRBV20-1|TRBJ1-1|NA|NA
CRAGTEAFF
TGCAGGGCAGGGACTGAAGCTTTCTTT
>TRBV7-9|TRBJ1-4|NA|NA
CASSLVGEKLFF
TGTGCCAGCAGCTTAGTTGGTGAAAAACTGTTTTTT
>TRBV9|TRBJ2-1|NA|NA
CASSLSASYNEQFF
TGTGCCAGCAGCCTTAGCGCGTCCTACAATGAGCAGTTCTTC
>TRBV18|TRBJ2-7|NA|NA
CASSPVGSSYEQYF
TGTGCCAGCTCCCCCGTGGGTAGCTCCTACGAGCAGTACTTC
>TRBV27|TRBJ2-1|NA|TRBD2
CASTPLASGMYEQFF
TGTGCCAGCACCCCGTTGGCTAGCGGGATGTATGAGCAGTTCTTC
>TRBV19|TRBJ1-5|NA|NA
CASKEGTGNQPQHF
TGTGCCAGTAAGGAGGGCACGGGAAATCAGCCCCAGCATTTT
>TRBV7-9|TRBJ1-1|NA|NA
CASNFHESRGITEAFF
TGTGCCAGCAACTTCCATGAATCCAGGGGCATCACTGAAGCTTTCTTT
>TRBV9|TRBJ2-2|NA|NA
CASSRTGMDTGELFF
TGTGCCAGCAGCCGCACAGGGATGGACACCGGGGAGCTGTTTTTT
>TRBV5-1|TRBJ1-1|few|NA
CASSLAGSTEAFF
TGCGCCAGCAGCTTGGCTGGGAGCACTGAAGCTTTCTTT
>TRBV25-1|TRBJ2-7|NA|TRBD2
CASSYPGGNEQYF
TGTGCCAGCAGTTACCCGGGGGGAAACGAGCAGTACTTC
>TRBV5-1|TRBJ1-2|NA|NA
CASRPTGVDYGYTF
TGCGCCAGCAGGCCCACCGGGGTGGACTATGGCTACACCTTC
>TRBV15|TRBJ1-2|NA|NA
CATSRGGDLNYGYTF
TGTGCCACCAGCAGGGGGGGCGATCTTAACTATGGCTACACCTTC
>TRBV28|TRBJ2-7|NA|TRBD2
CASSSPSGRAGYEQYF
TGTGCCAGCAGTTCCCCTAGCGGGAGGGCCGGGTACGAGCAGTACTTC
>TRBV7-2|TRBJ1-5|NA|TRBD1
CASSLGGDRSNQPQHF
TGTGCCAGCAGCTTAGGTGGGGACAGGAGCAATCAGCCCCAGCATTTT
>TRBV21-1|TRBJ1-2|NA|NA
CASSMNRGHGYTF
TGTGCCAGCAGCATGAACAGGGGCCATGGCTACACCTTC
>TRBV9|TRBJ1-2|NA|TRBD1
CASSDRTGGGYTF
TGTGCCAGCAGCGACCGGACAGGGGGTGGCTACACCTTC
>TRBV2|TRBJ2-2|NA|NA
CASIYSDSGPGELFF
TGTGCCAGCATTTACTCCGATTCGGGTCCCGGGGAGCTGTTTTTT
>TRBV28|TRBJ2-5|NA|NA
CASSLTGTQYF
TGTGCCAGCAGTTTAACGGGGACCCAGTACTTC
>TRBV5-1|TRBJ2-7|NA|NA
CASSLDRYSYEQYF
TGCGCCAGCAGCTTGGACCGGTACTCCTACGAGCAGTACTTC
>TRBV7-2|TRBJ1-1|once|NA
CASSLAGTQEAFF
TGTGCCAGCAGCTTAGCAGGGACCCAAGAAGCTTTCTTT
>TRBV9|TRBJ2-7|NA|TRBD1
CASSRDRPTYEQYF
TGTGCCAGCAGCCGGGACAGGCCTACCTACGAGCAGTACTTC
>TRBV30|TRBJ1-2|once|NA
CAWSVPPGIHYGYTF
TGTGCCTGGAGTGTACCCCCAGGGATCCACTATGGCTACACCTTC
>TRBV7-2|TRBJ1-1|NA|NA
CASSYRTPSKTEAFF
TGTGCCAGCAGCTATCGGACACCCTCAAAGACTGAAGCTTTCTTT
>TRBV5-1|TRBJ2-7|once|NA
CASSLADVVTAYEQYF
TGCGCCAGCAGCCTGGCCGATGTAGTCACCGCCTACGAGCAGTACTTC
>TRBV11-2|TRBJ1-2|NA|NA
CASSLARVGGYTF
TGTGCCAGCAGCTTAGCCAGGGTCGGCGGCTACACCTTC
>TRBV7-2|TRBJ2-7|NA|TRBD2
CASSFQTGGAYEQYF
TGTGCCAGCAGCTTTCAGACGGGAGGGGCCTACGAGCAGTACTTC
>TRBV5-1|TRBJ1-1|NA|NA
CASSLEAGFTEAFF
TGCGCCAGCAGCTTGGAGGCAGGGTTTACTGAAGCTTTCTTT
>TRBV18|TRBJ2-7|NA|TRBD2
CASSRGLAGTDYEQYF
TGTGCCAGCTCGCGGGGACTAGCGGGGACCGACTACGAGCAGTACTTC
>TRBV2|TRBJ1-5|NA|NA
CASSQGRGNQPQHF
TGTGCCAGCAGCCAGGGGAGGGGCAATCAGCCCCAGCATTTT
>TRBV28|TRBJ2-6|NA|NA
CATGDRTPNVLTF
TGTGCCACCGGGGATCGGACACCGAACGTCCTGACTTTC
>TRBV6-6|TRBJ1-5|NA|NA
CASSYPGVGNQPQHF
TGTGCCAGCAGTTACCCAGGGGTCGGCAATCAGCCCCAGCATTTT
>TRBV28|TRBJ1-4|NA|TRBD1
CASSPTGFREKLFF
TGTGCCAGCAGTCCGACAGGGTTTCGTGAAAAACTGTTTTTT
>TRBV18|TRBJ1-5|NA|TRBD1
CASSADRGVYSNQPQHF
TGTGCCAGCTCAGCGGACAGGGGGGTCTATAGCAATCAGCCCCAGCATTTT
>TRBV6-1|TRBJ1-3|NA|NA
CASSQWISGNTIYF
TGTGCCAGCAGTCAGTGGATCTCTGGAAACACCATATATTTT
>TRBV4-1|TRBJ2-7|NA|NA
CASSQDRASSYEQYF
TGCGCCAGCAGCCAAGACCGGGCCTCCTCCTACGAGCAGTACTTC